This T cell receptor (beta chain) was obtained from a study of identical twins. TCRdb reprocessed the 5' RACE reads via MiXCR and lists one record per CDR3 protein. The table includes around 250,000 distinct CDR3 sequences, roughly 8.7% detected once. The CDR3 covers 14 residues. CDR1 and CDR2 (germline): LGHNA, YSLEER. This clonotype appeared many times. A read error may produce the germline difference seen at one junction end. The same sample was also studied in work on yellow fever vaccine responses in identical twins.

The sequenced material came from CD8+ T cells sorted from blood. The rearrangement uses TRBV4-3 and TRBJ2-7; D gene ambiguous. The receptor comes from a woman between 18 and 29 years old in good health. This CDR3 is CASSQDLGSYEQYF. Written as DNA, the CDR3 is TGTGCCAGCAGCCAAGATCTGGGGTCCTACGAGCAGTACTTC.